Below are 32 T cell receptor beta chains sequenced from a single sample in a study of blood T cell repertoires in COVID-19 (dated by TCRdb to 2018 to 2020). Receptor amplification or capture employed the immunoSEQ multiplex PCR assay. The source is immuneACCESS, and TCRdb retained only in-frame sequences with V and J called. Part of the clones is not carried over; for the studies checked, unresolved V genes explain less than half of this, and the remainder is unexplained. This sample gives under 300,000 clones in total; 65% to 85% of them show up just once. The ten biggest clones cover roughly 5.8% of the sample. Sequencing was carried out using peripheral blood. Every receptor here comes from a man older than 75 with acute or convalescent COVID-19.

In nucleotides, the CDR3 is TGCGCCAGCAGCCCTGCAGGGACAGGGGGCGGTCAGCCCCAGCATTTT. Amino acid sequence: CASSPAGTGGGQPQHF. The J gene is TRBJ1-5, the V gene TRBV4-1; 12 bases fit TRBD1. CDR1 and CDR2 from the germline V gene are MGHRA and YSYEKL. Trimming removed 4 bases from V and 6 bases from J; junction bases left unmatched: 7. This CDR3 comprises 16 residues.

The rearrangement links TRBV2 to TRBJ1-2, with D perhaps matching TRBD1 (6 bases). This CDR3 is 14 amino acids long. V was trimmed by 2 bases and J by 5 bases, leaving 12 bases between them. Germline loops: CDR1 SNHLY, CDR2 FYNNEI. The CDR3 nucleotides read TGTGCCAGCAGTGAACAGGGGACCATTTATGGCTACACCTTC. Protein product: CASSEQGTIYGYTF.

The CDR3 DNA reads as TGCGCCAGCAGCTTGGCCGGGAGGGCCTTTGAGACCCAGTACTTC. The encoded protein is CASSLAGRAFETQYF. The chain joins TRBV5-1 to TRBJ2-5, with TRBD2 identical over 8 bases. CDR1 is SGHRS, CDR2 YFSETQ, per germline. The ends lost 0 bases at V and 5 bases at J; junction bases unmatched: 6. The length of the CDR3 is 15 residues.

This clone appeared a few times. The chain employs TRBV7-9 and TRBJ2-1; D might be TRBD2 (6 bases). V was cut by 5 bases and J by 9 bases, with 20 bases left in between. The CDR3 runs 15 residues. Germline CDR1 and CDR2: SEHNR and FQNEAQ (reference sequence). The CDR3 protein is CASSPTGSLSLEQFF. The CDR3 DNA follows: TGTGCCAGCAGCCCGACCGGGAGCCTATCGCTTGAGCAGTTCTTC.

The chain employs TRBV19 and TRBJ1-3; 10 nucleotides align to TRBD1. CDR1 and CDR2 from the germline V gene are LNHDA and SQIVND (reference sequence). V lost 6 bases to trimming and J lost 7 bases; unmatched junction nucleotides: 12. This CDR3 has 16 amino acids. The CDR3 DNA reads TGTGCCAGTAGGGATCCGGGACAGGGGCCGGGGAACACCATATATTTT. The encoded protein is CASRDPGQGPGNTIYF.

The J gene is TRBJ2-3, the V gene TRBV7-9, with 9 positions matching TRBD2. From germline, CDR1 is SEHNR and CDR2 FQNEAQ (reference sequence). This CDR3 has 16 residues. V was clipped by 5 bases and J by 2 bases; unmatched bases: 8. The CDR3: CASSDILAGDTDTQYF. Written as DNA, the CDR3 is TGTGCCAGCAGCGACATCTTAGCGGGGGACACAGATACGCAGTATTTT. Supplemented by reference TRBV7-9 and TRBJ2-3, the full variable domain reads DTGVSQNPRHKITKRGQNVTFRCDPISEHNRLYWYRQTLGQGPEFLTYFQNEAQLEKSRLLSDRFSAERPKGSFSTLEIQRTEQGDSAMYLCASSDILAGDTDTQYFGPGTRLTVL.

In this sample, this clone turned up a few times. This chain connects TRBV6-5 to TRBJ2-7, with a weak D call TRBD2 (5 bases). From germline, CDR1 is MNHEY and CDR2 SVGAGI. V lost 2 bases, J lost 4 bases, and 9 bases lay in between. The CDR3 is made up of 13 amino acids. CDR3 sequence reads: CASSYRGLYEQYF. The CDR3, as DNA: TGTGCCAGCAGTTACCGTGGACTGTACGAGCAGTACTTC.

The chain uses TRBV6-5 and TRBJ1-3; D gene unclear. Trimming shortened V by 3 bases and J by 0 bases, and 12 bases separated the two germline ends. CDR1 and CDR2 from the germline V gene are MNHEY and SVGAGI. This CDR3 comprises 16 residues. The CDR3 coding sequence is TGTGCCAGCAGTTATGGCTGGCGGAGCTCTGGAAACACCATATATTTT. This encodes CASSYGWRSSGNTIYF.

This clone has only one observation. The J gene is TRBJ2-7, the V gene TRBV28, with TRBD2 matching over 12 bases. CDR1 is MDHEN and CDR2 is SYDVKM in the germline V gene. This CDR3 comprises 15 residues. Trimming removed 6 bases from V and 4 bases from J; junction bases left unmatched: 7. DNA of the CDR3: TGTGCCAGCAGGATTACTAGCGGGAGGAATTACGAGCAGTACTTC. This encodes CASRITSGRNYEQYF.

The chain combines TRBV5-1 with TRBJ2-1; 9 bases fit TRBD2. The CDR3 has 16 residues. Trimming at V came to 2 bases and at J to 2 bases, leaving 5 bases not matched to a gene. The germline gives CDR1 SGHRS, CDR2 YFSETQ. CDR3 loop: CASSFLSGSTYNEQFF. CDR3 in DNA: TGCGCCAGCAGCTTTCTTAGCGGGAGCACCTACAATGAGCAGTTCTTC.

The V call is TRBV28, the J call TRBJ1-6; D is uncertain. This CDR3 region has 14 residues. Looked up from germline, CDR1 is MDHEN and CDR2 is SYDVKM. Trimming left V 7 bases short and J 5 bases short, with 12 bases between. In nucleotides, the CDR3 is TGTGCCAGCAAATCTAGCCCAAATAATTCACCCCTCCACTTT. Protein: CASKSSPNNSPLHF.

The J gene is TRBJ1-4, the V gene TRBV7-8; D uncertain. Germline V gene data show CDR1 as SGHVS and CDR2 as FQNEAQ. The CDR3 totals 15 residues. Trimming left V 2 bases short and J 4 bases short, with 11 bases between. The CDR3: CASSLSMQNNEKLFF. The CDR3 DNA reads TGTGCCAGCAGCTTAAGTATGCAGAATAATGAAAAACTGTTTTTT. Variable domain in full (rest from reference TRBV7-8 and TRBJ1-4): GAGVSQSPRYKVAKRGQDVALRCDPISGHVSLFWYQQALGQGPEFLTYFQNEAQLDKSGLPSDRFFAERPEGSVSTLKIQRTQQEDSAVYLCASSLSMQNNEKLFFGSGTQLSVL.

The gene calls are TRBV29-1 and TRBJ1-2; 7 positions agree with TRBD1. The CDR3 is 12 residues long. V gave up 3 bases and J gave up 4 bases; unmatched junction bases: 2. The germline V gene has CDR1 SQVTM and CDR2 ANQGSEA. CDR3 residues: CSVDDRAYGYTF. The CDR3 bases are TGCAGCGTTGACGACAGGGCCTATGGCTACACCTTC.

V gene TRBV11-2 combines with J gene TRBJ2-2; 7 nucleotides agree with TRBD2. The CDR3 runs to 17 residues. Germline V gene sequence: CDR1 SGHAT, CDR2 FQNNGV. The J segment lost 6 bases and the V segment lost 2 bases, leaving 12 bases of the junction unmatched. The CDR3 spells CASSLLPSGNPAGELFF. The DNA for the CDR3 is TGTGCCAGCAGCTTATTGCCTAGCGGTAACCCAGCCGGGGAGCTGTTTTTT. Variable domain in full (rest from reference TRBV11-2 and TRBJ2-2): EAGVAQSPRYKIIEKRQSVAFWCNPISGHATLYWYQQILGQGPKLLIQFQNNGVVDDSQLPKDRFSAERLKGVDSTLKIQPAKLEDSAVYLCASSLLPSGNPAGELFFGEGSRLTVL.

The table lists this clone with a count of one. This sequence joins TRBV21-1 and TRBJ1-2; the tabulated D call, TRBD1, remains unverified against the DNA. TRBV21-1 is an annotated pseudogene. The CDR3 length is 12 residues. For the CDR3, the DNA is TGTGCCAGACAGGGTTCGAGTCCTGGCTACACCTTC. This sequence encodes CARQGSSPGYTF.

The V gene is TRBV19, the J gene TRBJ1-5; 7 bases are a match to TRBD1. The CDR3 is 18 amino acids. V lost 8 bases and J lost 7; bases outside the gene matches: 23. Germline values: CDR1 LNHDA, CDR2 SQIVND (reference sequence). The DNA of the CDR3 is TGTGCCAGTCTTTCGGAACACCTTGACAGGGTCGAAAGACAGCCCCAGCATTTT. Its protein product is CASLSEHLDRVERQPQHF.

The V and J genes are TRBV5-1 and TRBJ2-5; 10 positions agree with TRBD2. The CDR3 spans 16 residues. The germline V gene encodes CDR1 SGHRS and CDR2 YFSETQ. The J segment lost 5 bases and the V segment lost 0 bases, leaving 7 bases of the junction unmatched. The CDR3 loop is CASSLAPAGGHETQYF. The CDR3 coding sequence is TGCGCCAGCAGCTTGGCCCCAGCGGGGGGGCATGAGACCCAGTACTTC.

The V and J genes are TRBV28 and TRBJ1-5, with D perhaps TRBD1 (6 bases). Deletions cut 9 bases from V and 6 bases from J, with 12 bases between. The CDR3 is 12 residues long. Germline V gives CDR1 MDHEN, CDR2 SYDVKM. DNA for the CDR3: TGTGCCAGTCTGGCCAGGGGTCAGCCCCAGCATTTT. It is translated as CASLARGQPQHF. The full variable domain, in which reference TRBV28 and TRBJ1-5 provide the parts outside the CDR3, is DVKVTQSSRYLVKRTGEKVFLECVQDMDHENMFWYRQDPGLGLRLIYFSYDVKMKEKGDIPEGYSVSREKKERFSLILESASTNQTSMYLCASLARGQPQHFGDGTRLSIL.

The chain carries TRBV18 and TRBJ1-5, with D hard to call. This CDR3 is 15 amino acids long. The germline CDR1 and CDR2 sequences are KGHSH and LQKENI. Trimming took off 2 bases at V and 6 bases at J, with 14 bases between the two ends. The CDR3 is CASSPSRGLGQPQHF. In DNA form, the CDR3 reads TGTGCCAGCTCACCATCACGCGGGTTAGGTCAGCCCCAGCATTTT.

The chain carries TRBV5-1 and TRBJ1-4; 8 nucleotides match TRBD1. This CDR3 is 14 amino acids long. Germline lookup yields CDR1 SGHRS and CDR2 YFSETQ. Germline trimming cut 3 bases from V and 4 bases from J; bases unmatched to any gene: 2. Written as DNA, the CDR3 is TGCGCCAGCAGCTGGGGACAGGTTAATGAAAAACTGTTTTTT. It codes for CASSWGQVNEKLFF.

The genes are TRBV28 and TRBJ2-7; D gene unclear. V gave up 3 bases and J gave up 0 bases, with 12 bases separating them. Germline CDR1 reads MDHEN; CDR2 reads SYDVKM. The CDR3 runs 15 residues. CDR3 protein: CASSFPGLSSYEQYF. Here the CDR3 DNA reads TGTGCCAGCAGTTTCCCCGGGTTAAGCTCCTACGAGCAGTACTTC. The entire variable domain, with the rest obtained from reference TRBV28 and TRBJ2-7, is as follows: DVKVTQSSRYLVKRTGEKVFLECVQDMDHENMFWYRQDPGLGLRLIYFSYDVKMKEKGDIPEGYSVSREKKERFSLILESASTNQTSMYLCASSFPGLSSYEQYFGPGTRLTVT.

The chain has TRBV19 and TRBJ1-1; D not certain. This CDR3 has 13 amino acids. Deletions cut 4 bases from V and 0 bases from J, with 6 bases between. Germline V gene data show CDR1 as LNHDA and CDR2 as SQIVND (reference sequence). DNA of the CDR3: TGTGCCAGTAGTAACTTTATGAACACTGAAGCTTTCTTT. Its protein product is CASSNFMNTEAFF. The complete variable domain, with remaining parts taken from reference TRBV19 and TRBJ1-1, reads DGGITQSPKYLFRKEGQNVTLSCEQNLNHDAMYWYRQDPGQGLRLIYYSQIVNDFQKGDIAEGYSVSREKKESFPLTVTSAQKNPTAFYLCASSNFMNTEAFFGQGTRLTVV.

This clone was picked up one time. The chain recombines TRBV18 with TRBJ2-6; D call uncertain. CDR3 length equals 16 residues. CDR1 is KGHSH and CDR2 is LQKENI in the germline V gene. The V and J ends lost 3 bases and 0 bases respectively, with 9 bases between them. CDR3 region: CASSPAHTSGANVLTF. DNA of the CDR3: TGTGCCAGCTCACCTGCACACACCTCTGGGGCCAACGTCCTGACTTTC.

A single count supports this clone. Here the CDR3 DNA reads TGTGCCAGCAGAGACAGGGCCCAGTCCCAACTCTCTGGAAACACCATATATTTT. It specifies CASRDRAQSQLSGNTIYF. V and J are TRBV2 and TRBJ1-3; 7 nucleotides agree with TRBD1. In germline, CDR1 is SNHLY, CDR2 FYNNEI. Trimming removed 6 bases from V and 0 bases from J; junction bases left unmatched: 14. The CDR3 sequence is 18 residues long.

This chain connects TRBV7-9 to TRBJ1-3, with no clear D. The CDR3 is 17 residues long. Trimming left V 1 base short and J 4 bases short, with 17 bases between. Germline V gives CDR1 SEHNR, CDR2 FQNEAQ (reference sequence). The CDR3 protein is CASSLDLVPHGGNTIYF. As DNA, the CDR3 is TGTGCCAGCAGCTTAGATCTGGTCCCGCATGGCGGAAACACCATATATTTT.

The chain has TRBV6-2 or TRBV6-3 and TRBJ1-1; 10 bases map to TRBD1. Unmatched junction bases numbered 4, after V lost 2 bases and J lost 1 base. This CDR3 is 16 amino acids long. Germline V CDR1 and CDR2: MNHEY, SVGEGT. This CDR3 is CASSYPRDRGNTEAFF. DNA of the CDR3: TGTGCCAGCAGTTACCCGAGGGACAGGGGGAACACTGAAGCTTTCTTT.

The chain carries TRBV5-1 and TRBJ2-7; D not certain. The germline V and J ends were trimmed by 3 bases and 3 bases, with 10 bases remaining between them. The germline gives CDR1 SGHRS, CDR2 YFSETQ. The CDR3 loop spans 13 amino acids. CDR3 coding DNA: TGCGCCAGCAGCTGGAACAGCCTCTACGAGCAGTACTTC. Amino acids: CASSWNSLYEQYF.

This chain joins TRBV5-1 and TRBJ1-3, with TRBD1 identical over 8 bases. The CDR3 totals 15 residues. J gave up 2 bases and V 4 bases, and 5 bases lay outside the gene matches. Germline CDR1 is SGHRS and CDR2 is YFSETQ. The CDR3 nucleotides are TGCGCCAGCAGCGCCGGACAGGGTCCTGGAAACACCATATATTTT. As protein: CASSAGQGPGNTIYF.

Remarks on this clone: One end of the junction varies from germline; a read error may be responsible. This chain connects TRBV5-4 to TRBJ1-4, with a tentative D call TRBD1 (5 bases). The CDR3 runs 16 residues. Germline values: CDR1 SGHNT, CDR2 YYREEE (reference sequence). The CDR3 DNA sequence: TGTGCCAGCACCTTGGGTGGGGGGGCAACTAATGAAAAACTGTTTTTT. As protein: CASTLGGGATNEKLFF.

This clone was seen only a few times. The genes are TRBV7-9 and TRBJ1-1; tentatively, D is TRBD1 (6 bases). The CDR3 totals 11 residues. CDR1 is SEHNR and CDR2 is FQNEAQ in the germline V gene (reference sequence). Trimming stripped 5 bases from V and 11 bases from J, with 12 bases between. The CDR3 loop is CASSRQQGAFF. CDR3 nucleotide sequence: TGTGCCAGCAGCCGACAGCAGGGGGCTTTCTTT. The full variable domain, in which reference TRBV7-9 and TRBJ1-1 provide the parts outside the CDR3, is DTGVSQNPRHKITKRGQNVTFRCDPISEHNRLYWYRQTLGQGPEFLTYFQNEAQLEKSRLLSDRFSAERPKGSFSTLEIQRTEQGDSAMYLCASSRQQGAFFGQGTRLTVV.

This clone was counted a few times. V gene TRBV6-5 combines with J gene TRBJ2-7, with no clear D. V dropped 0 bases and J dropped 2 bases, with 8 bases sitting between them. The CDR3 extends over 14 amino acids. The germline gives CDR1 MNHEY, CDR2 SVGAGI. The CDR3, as DNA: TGTGCCAGCAGTTACTCGAGCAGGACCTACGAGCAGTACTTC. The encoded protein is CASSYSSRTYEQYF.

The V and J genes are TRBV1 and TRBJ2-2; TRBD2 reflects the table's D call only, with no check against the DNA. TRBV1 constitutes a pseudogene. This CDR3 is built from 13 residues. CDR3 protein: CTWEGGNTGELFF. The CDR3 nucleotides are TGCACCTGGGAGGGGGGGAACACCGGGGAGCTGTTTTTT.